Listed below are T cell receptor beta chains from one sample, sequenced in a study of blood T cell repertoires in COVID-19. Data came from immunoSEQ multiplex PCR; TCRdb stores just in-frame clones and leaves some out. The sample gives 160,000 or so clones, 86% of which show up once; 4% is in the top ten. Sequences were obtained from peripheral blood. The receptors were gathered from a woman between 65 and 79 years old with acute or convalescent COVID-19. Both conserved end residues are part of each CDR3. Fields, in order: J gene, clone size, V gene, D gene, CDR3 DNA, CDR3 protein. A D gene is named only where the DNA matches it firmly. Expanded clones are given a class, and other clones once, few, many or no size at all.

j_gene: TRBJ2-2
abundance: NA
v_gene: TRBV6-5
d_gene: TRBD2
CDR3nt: TGTGCCAGCAGGACCGGGGGGGAAACCGGGGAGCTGTTTTTT
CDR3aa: CASRTGGETGELFF

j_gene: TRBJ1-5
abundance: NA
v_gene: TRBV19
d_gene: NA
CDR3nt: TGTGCCAGTAGTACATTGACAGTGAATAGCAATCAGCCCCAGCATTTT
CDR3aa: CASSTLTVNSNQPQHF

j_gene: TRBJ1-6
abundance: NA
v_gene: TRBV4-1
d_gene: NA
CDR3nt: TGCGCCAGCAGCCAAGAAGAGTACAGGGCAAGCTCCTATAATTCACCCCTCCACTTT
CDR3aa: CASSQEEYRASSYNSPLHF

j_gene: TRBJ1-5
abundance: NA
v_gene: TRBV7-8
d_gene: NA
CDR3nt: TGTGCCAGCAGCTTACTTTGGGCAGGGGCTGATGCGCGTCAGCCCCAGCATTTT
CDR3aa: CASSLLWAGADARQPQHF

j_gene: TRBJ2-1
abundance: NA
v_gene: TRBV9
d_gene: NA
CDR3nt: TGTGCCAGCAGTACGACAGCGTATAACTACAATGAGCAGTTCTTC
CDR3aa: CASSTTAYNYNEQFF

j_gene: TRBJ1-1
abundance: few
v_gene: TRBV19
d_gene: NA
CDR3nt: TGTGCCAGTAGTATGGACACGTACACTGAAGCTTTCTTT
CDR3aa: CASSMDTYTEAFF

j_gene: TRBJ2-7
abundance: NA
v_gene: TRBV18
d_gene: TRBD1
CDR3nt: TGTGCCAGCTCACCACCGATCGGACAGGGACCCAACTACGAGCAGTACTTC
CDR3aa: CASSPPIGQGPNYEQYF

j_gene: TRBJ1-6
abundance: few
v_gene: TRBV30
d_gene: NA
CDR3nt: TGTGCCTGGAGATGGACAGACCTACGGGATAATTCACCCCTCCACTTT
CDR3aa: CAWRWTDLRDNSPLHF

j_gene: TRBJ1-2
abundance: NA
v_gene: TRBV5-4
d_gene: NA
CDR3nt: TGTGCCAGCAGCTTGGAGGCAGGGCCTCCTGTCTATGGCTACACCTTC
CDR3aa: CASSLEAGPPVYGYTF

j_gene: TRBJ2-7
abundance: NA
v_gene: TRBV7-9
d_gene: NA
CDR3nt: TGTGCCAGCAGCCTCGGCGGGGCAGGAACAGAGCAGTACTTC
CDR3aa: CASSLGGAGTEQYF

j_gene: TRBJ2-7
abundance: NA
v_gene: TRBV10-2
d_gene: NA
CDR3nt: TGCGCCAGCAGTGAGGATAGTAGCGTAACCTACGAGCAGTACTTC
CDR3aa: CASSEDSSVTYEQYF

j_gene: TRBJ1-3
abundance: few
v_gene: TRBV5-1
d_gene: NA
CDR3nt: TGCGCCAGCAGCTTGCTGCCCCCGGGACAATCGAACTCTGGAAACACCATATATTTT
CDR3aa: CASSLLPPGQSNSGNTIYF

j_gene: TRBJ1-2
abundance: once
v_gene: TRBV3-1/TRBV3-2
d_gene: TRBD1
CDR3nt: TGTGCCAGCAGCCAAGGGATACGGGACAGGGGGCAAGGCTACACCTTC
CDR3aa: CASSQGIRDRGQGYTF

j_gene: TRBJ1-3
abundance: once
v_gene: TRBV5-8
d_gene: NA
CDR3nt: TGTGCCAGCAGCTTGGGACAGCTCTCTGGAAACACCATATATTTT
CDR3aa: CASSLGQLSGNTIYF

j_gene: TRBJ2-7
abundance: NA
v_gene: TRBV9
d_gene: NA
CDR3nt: TGTGCCAGCAGCCCAAGCTCTGACAGCCCCTACGAGCAGTACTTC
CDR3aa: CASSPSSDSPYEQYF

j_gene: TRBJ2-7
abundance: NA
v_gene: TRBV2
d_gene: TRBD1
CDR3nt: TGTGCCAGCAGTGAAGGGACAGGGACATCTCCGGCTCTCCTCTTC
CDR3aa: CASSEGTGTSPALLF

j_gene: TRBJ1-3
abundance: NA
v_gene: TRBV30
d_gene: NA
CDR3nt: TGTGCCTGGAGTCCTCTGGGGGCATTCGGAAACACCATATATTTT
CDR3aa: CAWSPLGAFGNTIYF

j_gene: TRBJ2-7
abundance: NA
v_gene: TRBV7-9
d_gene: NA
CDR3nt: TGTGCCAGCAGCGTCAGCTCCTACGAGCAGTACTTC
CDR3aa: CASSVSSYEQYF

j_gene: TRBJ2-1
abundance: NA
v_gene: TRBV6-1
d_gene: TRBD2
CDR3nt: TGTGCCAGCAGTCTATTGGGTAGCGGGAACAATGAGCAGTTCTTC
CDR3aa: CASSLLGSGNNEQFF

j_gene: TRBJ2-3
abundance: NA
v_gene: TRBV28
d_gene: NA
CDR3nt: TGTGCCAGCAGTTTGGACCGCGGAGGGGGCAGAAATACGCAGTATTTT
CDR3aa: CASSLDRGGGRNTQYF

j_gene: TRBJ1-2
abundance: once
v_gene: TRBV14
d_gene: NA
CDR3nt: TGTGCCAGCAGCCCCCAACAGGGACCTTATGGCTACACCTTC
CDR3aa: CASSPQQGPYGYTF

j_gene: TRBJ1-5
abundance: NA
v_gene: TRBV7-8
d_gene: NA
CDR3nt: TGTGCCAGCAGCTTAGTGGTACAGGCCCTTCAGCCCCAGCATTTT
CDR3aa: CASSLVVQALQPQHF

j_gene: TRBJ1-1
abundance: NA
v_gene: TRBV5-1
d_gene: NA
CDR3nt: TGCGCCAGCAGCTTGGTGGCCACCCAAGACACTGAAGCTTTCTTT
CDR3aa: CASSLVATQDTEAFF

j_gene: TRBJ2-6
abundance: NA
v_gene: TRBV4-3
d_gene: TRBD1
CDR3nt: TGCGCCAGCAGCGAGGACAGGGGAGGGACCTCTGGGGCCAACGTCCTGACTTTC
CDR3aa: CASSEDRGGTSGANVLTF

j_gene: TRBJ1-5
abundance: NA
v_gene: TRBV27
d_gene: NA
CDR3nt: TGTGCCAGCAAGGGGCAAGGGAATCAGCCCCAGCATTTT
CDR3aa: CASKGQGNQPQHF

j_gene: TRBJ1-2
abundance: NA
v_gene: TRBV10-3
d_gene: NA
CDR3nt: TGTGCCATCAGTAGACAGAACTATGGCTACACCTTC
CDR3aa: CAISRQNYGYTF

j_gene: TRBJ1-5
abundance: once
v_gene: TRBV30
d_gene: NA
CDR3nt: TGTGCCTGGAGTTTTAATAGCAATCAGCCCCAGCATTTT
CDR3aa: CAWSFNSNQPQHF

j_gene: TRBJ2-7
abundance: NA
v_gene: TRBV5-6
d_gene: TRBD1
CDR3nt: TGTGCCAGCAGCTCGGGACAGGGAGCCTACGAGCAGTACTTC
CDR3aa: CASSSGQGAYEQYF

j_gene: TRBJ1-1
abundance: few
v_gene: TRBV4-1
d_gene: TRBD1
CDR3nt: TGCGCCAGCAGCTACCGACAGGGAACGAACACTGAAGCTTTCTTT
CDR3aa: CASSYRQGTNTEAFF

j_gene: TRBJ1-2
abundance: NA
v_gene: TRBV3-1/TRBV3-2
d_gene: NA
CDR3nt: TGTGCCAGCAGCCAAGTTTACAGCTATGGCTACACCTTC
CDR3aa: CASSQVYSYGYTF

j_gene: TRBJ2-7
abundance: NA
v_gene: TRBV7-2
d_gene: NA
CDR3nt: TGTGCCAGCAGCTTAGATGCGGGATCCCACTACGAGCAGTACTTC
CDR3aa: CASSLDAGSHYEQYF

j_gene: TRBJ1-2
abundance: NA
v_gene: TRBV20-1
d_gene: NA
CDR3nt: TGCAGTGCTACCCGGGGCTATGGCTACACCTTC
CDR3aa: CSATRGYGYTF

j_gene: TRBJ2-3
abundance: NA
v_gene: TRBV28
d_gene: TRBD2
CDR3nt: TGTGCCAGCAGTCTCCTTTGGGCGGGAGGTGGGCCAGATACGCAGTATTTT
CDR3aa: CASSLLWAGGGPDTQYF

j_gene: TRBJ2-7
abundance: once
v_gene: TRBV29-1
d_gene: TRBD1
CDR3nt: TGCAGCGTTGAAGGCAAAGAGGCAGGGGGATCCTACGAGCAGTACTTC
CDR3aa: CSVEGKEAGGSYEQYF

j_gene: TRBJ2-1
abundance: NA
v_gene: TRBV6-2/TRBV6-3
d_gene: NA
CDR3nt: TGTGCCAGCAGTTACTCCGTTCGAACAGGGCGATACAATGAGCAGTTCTTC
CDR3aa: CASSYSVRTGRYNEQFF

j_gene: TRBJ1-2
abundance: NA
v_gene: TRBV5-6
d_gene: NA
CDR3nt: TGTGCCAGCAGCTTGTTAGCAGATCATAACTATGGCTACACCTTC
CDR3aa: CASSLLADHNYGYTF

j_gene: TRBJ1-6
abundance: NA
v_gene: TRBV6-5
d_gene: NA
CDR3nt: TGTGCCAGCAGTTACTTAGGGACCGGAGGGAGTTCACCCCTCCACTTT
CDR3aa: CASSYLGTGGSSPLHF

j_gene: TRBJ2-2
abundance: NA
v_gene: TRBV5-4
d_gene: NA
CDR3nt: TGTGCCAGCAGCCAGACATCGACCGGGGAGCTGTTTTTT
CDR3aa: CASSQTSTGELFF

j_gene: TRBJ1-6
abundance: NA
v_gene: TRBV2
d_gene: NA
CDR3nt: TGTGCCAGCAGTGTACTTTCTAATAATTCACCCCTCCACTTT
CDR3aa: CASSVLSNNSPLHF

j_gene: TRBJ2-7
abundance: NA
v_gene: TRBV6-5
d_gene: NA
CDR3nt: TGTGCCAGCAGTTACTCGGCGACCCGAGGCACCTACGAGCAGTACTTC
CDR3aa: CASSYSATRGTYEQYF

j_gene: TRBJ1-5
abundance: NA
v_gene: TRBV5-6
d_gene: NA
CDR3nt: TGTGCCAGCAGTATTACCAGGACAAGACCCAGCAATCAGCCCCAGCATTTT
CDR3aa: CASSITRTRPSNQPQHF

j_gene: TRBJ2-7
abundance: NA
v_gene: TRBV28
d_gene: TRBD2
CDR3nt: TGTGCCAGCACGACTAGCGCAACCTACGAGCAGTACTTC
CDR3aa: CASTTSATYEQYF

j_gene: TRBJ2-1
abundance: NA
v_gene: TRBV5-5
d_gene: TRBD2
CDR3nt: TGTGCCAGCAGCTTGGACGGGAGGGGGGCCTACAATGAGCAGTTCTTC
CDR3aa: CASSLDGRGAYNEQFF

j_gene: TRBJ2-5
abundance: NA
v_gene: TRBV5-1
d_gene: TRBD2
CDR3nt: TGCGCCAGCAGCCGGGGACTACAAGAGACCCAGTACTTC
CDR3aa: CASSRGLQETQYF

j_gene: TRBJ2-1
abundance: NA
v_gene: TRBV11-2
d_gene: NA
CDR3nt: TGTGCCAGCAGCTTAGAAGGGGGAATCAATGAGCAGTTCTTC
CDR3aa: CASSLEGGINEQFF

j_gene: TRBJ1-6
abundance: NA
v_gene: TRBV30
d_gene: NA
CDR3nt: TGTGCCTGGACTGTAGGGGGGGGGAATTCACCCCTCCACTTT
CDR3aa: CAWTVGGGNSPLHF

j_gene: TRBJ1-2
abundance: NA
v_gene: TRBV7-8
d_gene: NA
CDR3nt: TGTGCCAGCAGCACCTCCAGGGTATCCTATGGCTACACCTTC
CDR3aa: CASSTSRVSYGYTF

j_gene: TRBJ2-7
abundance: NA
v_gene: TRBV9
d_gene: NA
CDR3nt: TGTGCCAGCAGCGGGGGGCGCGGGGGCCCCGCAATATACGAGCAGTACTTC
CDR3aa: CASSGGRGGPAIYEQYF

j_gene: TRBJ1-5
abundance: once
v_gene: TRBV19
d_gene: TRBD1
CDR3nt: TGTGCCAGTAGCATGGGACAGCGTAGCAATCAGCCCCAGCATTTT
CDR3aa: CASSMGQRSNQPQHF

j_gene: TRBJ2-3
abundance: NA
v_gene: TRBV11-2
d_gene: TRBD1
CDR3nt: TGTGCCAGCAGCCCCCGGATGACAGGGGCACATACGCAGTATTTT
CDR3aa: CASSPRMTGAHTQYF